These T cell receptor beta chains were read from a single sample in a study of vaccination and CD4 T cells after COVID-19. Each CDR3 protein gets one entry after TCRdb re-called the PCR reads with MiXCR. The table shows approximately 7,700 distinct CDR3 sequences, with approximately 55% occurring only once. Their antigens remain unidentified. The specimen sequenced was CD4+ T cells from blood, cultured in vitro. These receptor sequences come from a human donor who had recovered from COVID-19. Both conserved end residues are part of each CDR3. The D gene is left open where the match is weak. Where a row states a size, it is once, few, many or the class of an expanded clone; other rows omit it.

CASSLFPDISAGELFF,TGTGCCAGCAGCTTGTTCCCGGACATCTCGGCCGGGGAGCTGTTTTTT,TRBV11-3,TRBJ2-2,NA,NA
CASSLAGSNQPQHF,TGTGCCAGCAGTTTAGCGGGGTCAAATCAGCCCCAGCATTTT,TRBV12-3/TRBV12-4,TRBJ1-5,few,NA
CASSSKDRASNYGYTF,TGTGCCAGCAGTTCCAAAGACAGAGCTTCTAACTATGGCTACACCTTC,TRBV6-5,TRBJ1-2,NA,NA
CASSFGRESSTDTQYF,TGTGCCAGCAGCTTCGGACGGGAGTCTAGCACAGATACGCAGTATTTT,TRBV11-3,TRBJ2-3,NA,NA
CAWSTGGNQPQHF,TGTGCCTGGAGCACAGGGGGCAATCAGCCCCAGCATTTT,TRBV30,TRBJ1-5,NA,TRBD1
CASKGAGNEQFF,TGCGCCAGCAAGGGGGCTGGTAATGAGCAGTTCTTC,TRBV5-1,TRBJ2-1,NA,TRBD1
CASGSGANVLTF,TGCGCCAGCGGATCTGGGGCCAACGTCCTGACTTTC,TRBV5-1,TRBJ2-6,NA,NA
CACGGRGANTEAFF,TGTGCCTGCGGGGGCCGAGGGGCGAACACTGAAGCTTTCTTT,TRBV30,TRBJ1-1,NA,NA
CASSPGRPGNTEAFF,TGTGCCAGCAGCCCAGGGCGCCCGGGGAACACTGAAGCTTTCTTT,TRBV5-4,TRBJ1-1,NA,NA
CSALGLMEDTGELFF,TGCAGTGCCCTGGGCCTAATGGAAGACACCGGGGAGCTGTTTTTT,TRBV20-1,TRBJ2-2,few,NA
CASSDPAYEQFF,TGTGCCAGCAGTGACCCGGCATATGAGCAGTTCTTC,TRBV2,TRBJ2-1,NA,NA
CASSSPGPTEAFF,TGTGCCAGCAGTTCACCGGGTCCGACTGAAGCTTTCTTT,TRBV28,TRBJ1-1,NA,NA
CSARVARGLDEQYF,TGCAGTGCTAGAGTCGCCAGGGGGCTCGACGAGCAGTACTTC,TRBV20-1,TRBJ2-7,few,TRBD1
CASSPEYSGELFF,TGTGCCAGCAGCCCCGAGTATTCCGGGGAGCTGTTTTTT,TRBV5-4,TRBJ2-2,medium-sized,NA
CASSRDSLTDTQYF,TGTGCCAGCAGTCGGGACAGCCTCACAGATACGCAGTATTTT,TRBV28,TRBJ2-3,NA,TRBD1